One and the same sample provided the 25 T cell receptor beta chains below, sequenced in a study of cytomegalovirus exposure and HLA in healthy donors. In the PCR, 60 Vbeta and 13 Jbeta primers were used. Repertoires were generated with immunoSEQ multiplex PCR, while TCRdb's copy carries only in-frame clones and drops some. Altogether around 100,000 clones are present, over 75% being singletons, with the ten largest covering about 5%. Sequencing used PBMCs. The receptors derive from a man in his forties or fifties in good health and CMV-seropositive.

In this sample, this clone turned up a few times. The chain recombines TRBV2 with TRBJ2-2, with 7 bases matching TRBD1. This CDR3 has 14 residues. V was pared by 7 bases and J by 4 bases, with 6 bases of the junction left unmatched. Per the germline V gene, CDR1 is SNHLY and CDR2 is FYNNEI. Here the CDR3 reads CASIRTGPTGELFF. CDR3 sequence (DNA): TGTGCCAGCATCCGGACAGGACCCACCGGGGAGCTGTTTTTT.

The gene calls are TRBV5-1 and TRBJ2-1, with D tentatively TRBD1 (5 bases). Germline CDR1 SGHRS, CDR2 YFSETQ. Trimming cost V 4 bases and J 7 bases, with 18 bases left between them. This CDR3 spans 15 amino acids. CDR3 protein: CASSVSGREENEQFF. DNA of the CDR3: TGCGCCAGCAGCGTATCGGGCAGGGAAGAGAATGAGCAGTTCTTC.

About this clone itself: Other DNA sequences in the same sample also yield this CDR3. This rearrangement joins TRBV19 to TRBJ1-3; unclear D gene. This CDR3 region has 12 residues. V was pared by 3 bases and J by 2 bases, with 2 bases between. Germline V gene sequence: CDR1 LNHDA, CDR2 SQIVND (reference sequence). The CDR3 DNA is TGTGCCAGTAGTATCGCTGGAAACACCATATATTTT. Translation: CASSIAGNTIYF.

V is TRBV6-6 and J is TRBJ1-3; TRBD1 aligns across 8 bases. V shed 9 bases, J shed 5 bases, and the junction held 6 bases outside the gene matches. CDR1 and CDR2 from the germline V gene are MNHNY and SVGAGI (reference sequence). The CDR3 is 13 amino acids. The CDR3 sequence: CASSPGGRNTIYF. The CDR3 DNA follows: TGTGCCAGTTCTCCAGGGGGCCGAAACACCATATATTTT.

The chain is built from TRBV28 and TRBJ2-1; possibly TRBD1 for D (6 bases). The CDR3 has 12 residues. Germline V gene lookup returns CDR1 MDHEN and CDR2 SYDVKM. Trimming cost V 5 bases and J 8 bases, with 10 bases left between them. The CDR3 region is CASSPQGDEQFF. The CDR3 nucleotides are TGTGCCAGCAGTCCACAGGGAGATGAGCAGTTCTTC.

The CDR3 protein is CASSPGSGANVLTF. CDR3 coding DNA: TGCGCCAGCAGCCCAGGGTCTGGGGCCAACGTCCTGACTTTC. The genes are TRBV5-1 and TRBJ2-6, with D tentatively TRBD1 (5 bases). Trimming removed 4 bases at V and 1 base at J, with 6 bases between. This CDR3 has 14 residues. In germline, CDR1 is SGHRS, CDR2 YFSETQ.

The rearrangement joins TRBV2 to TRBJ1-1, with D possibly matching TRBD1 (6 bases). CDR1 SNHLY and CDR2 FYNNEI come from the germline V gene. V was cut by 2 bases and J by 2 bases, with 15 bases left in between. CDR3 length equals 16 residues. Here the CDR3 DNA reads TGTGCCAGCAGTGAAATCGGGCGGGGGGCCAACACTGAAGCTTTCTTT. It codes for CASSEIGRGANTEAFF.

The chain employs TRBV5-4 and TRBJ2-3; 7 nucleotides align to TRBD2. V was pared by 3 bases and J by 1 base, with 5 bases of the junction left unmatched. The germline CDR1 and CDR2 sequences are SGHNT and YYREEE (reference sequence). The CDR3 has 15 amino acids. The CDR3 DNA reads TGTGCCAGCAGCTGGGGGGGGTACGGCACAGATACGCAGTATTTT. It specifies CASSWGGYGTDTQYF.

The CDR3 protein is CSRGTEYEQYF. In nucleotides, the CDR3 is TGCAGCAGGGGGACGGAGTACGAGCAGTACTTC. This chain links TRBV20-1 with TRBJ2-7, with 7 positions matching TRBD1. The V gene's germline CDR1 is DFQATT and CDR2 SNEGSKA (reference sequence). There are 11 residues in the CDR3.

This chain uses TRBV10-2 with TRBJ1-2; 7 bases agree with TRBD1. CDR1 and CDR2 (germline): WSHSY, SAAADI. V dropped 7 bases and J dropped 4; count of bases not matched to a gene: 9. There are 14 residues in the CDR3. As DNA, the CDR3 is TGCGCCAGCACCCACAGGGGTCTCAGCTATGGCTACACCTTC. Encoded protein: CASTHRGLSYGYTF.

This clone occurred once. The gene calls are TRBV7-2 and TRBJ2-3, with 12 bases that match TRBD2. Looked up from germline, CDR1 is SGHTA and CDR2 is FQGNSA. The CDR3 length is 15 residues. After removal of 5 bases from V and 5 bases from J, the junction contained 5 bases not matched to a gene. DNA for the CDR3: TGTGCCAGCAGCACTAGCGGGGGGAAGGGAGATACGCAGTATTTT. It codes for CASSTSGGKGDTQYF.

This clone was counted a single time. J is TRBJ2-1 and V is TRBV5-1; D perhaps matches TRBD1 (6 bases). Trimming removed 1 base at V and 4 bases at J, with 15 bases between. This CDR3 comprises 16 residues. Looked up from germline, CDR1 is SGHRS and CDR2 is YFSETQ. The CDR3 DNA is TGCGCCAGCAGCTTGACAGGGTCGAACATATACAATGAGCAGTTCTTC. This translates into CASSLTGSNIYNEQFF.

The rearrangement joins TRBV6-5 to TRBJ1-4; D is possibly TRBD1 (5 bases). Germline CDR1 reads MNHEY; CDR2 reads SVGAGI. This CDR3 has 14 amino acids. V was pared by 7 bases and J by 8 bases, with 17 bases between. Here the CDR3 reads CASTGGGSREKLFF. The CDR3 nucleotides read TGTGCCAGCACCGGGGGGGGGAGTAGGGAAAAACTGTTTTTT.

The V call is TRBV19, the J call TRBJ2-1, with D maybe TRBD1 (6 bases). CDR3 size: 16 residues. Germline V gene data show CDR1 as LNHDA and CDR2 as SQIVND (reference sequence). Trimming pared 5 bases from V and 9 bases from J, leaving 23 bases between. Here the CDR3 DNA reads TGTGCCAGTAGTTCAGGGGCGATAAGACCTGCGGTTGAGCAGTTCTTC. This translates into CASSSGAIRPAVEQFF.

CDR3 protein: CASSVTVLGYEQYF. In nucleotides, the CDR3 is TGTGCCAGCAGCGTAACGGTCCTAGGCTACGAGCAGTACTTC. The chain joins TRBV9 to TRBJ2-7, with no clear D. Germline-derived CDR1 and CDR2 are SGDLS and YYNGEE. V was pared by 1 base and J by 3 bases, with 11 bases between. This CDR3 has 14 residues.

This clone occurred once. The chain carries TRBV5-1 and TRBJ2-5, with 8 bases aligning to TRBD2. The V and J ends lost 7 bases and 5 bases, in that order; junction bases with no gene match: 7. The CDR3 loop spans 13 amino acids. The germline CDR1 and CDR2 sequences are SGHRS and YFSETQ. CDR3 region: CASSGGAGETQYF. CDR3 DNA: TGCGCCAGCTCGGGGGGGGCCGGGGAGACCCAGTACTTC.

Here the CDR3 DNA reads TGTGCCAGCAGCTTAGGGCCAGGGGACACTGAAGCTTTCTTT. Its translation is CASSLGPGDTEAFF. This chain connects TRBV11-2 to TRBJ1-1, with D tentatively TRBD1 (6 bases). Deletions cut 1 base from V and 3 bases from J, with 9 bases between. This CDR3 contains 14 residues. Germline assignment: CDR1 SGHAT and CDR2 FQNNGV.

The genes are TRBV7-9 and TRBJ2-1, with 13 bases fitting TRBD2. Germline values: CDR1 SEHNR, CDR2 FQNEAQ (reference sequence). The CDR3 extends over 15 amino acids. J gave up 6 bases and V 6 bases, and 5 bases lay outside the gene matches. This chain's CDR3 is CASRWTSGSSNEQFF. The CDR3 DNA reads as TGTGCCAGCAGGTGGACTAGCGGGAGTAGCAATGAGCAGTTCTTC.

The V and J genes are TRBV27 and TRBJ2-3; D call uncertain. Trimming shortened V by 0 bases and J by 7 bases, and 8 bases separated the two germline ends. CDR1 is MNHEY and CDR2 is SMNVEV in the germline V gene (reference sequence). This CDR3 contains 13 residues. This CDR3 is CASSLSGIYTQYF. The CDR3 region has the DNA TGTGCCAGCAGTTTATCTGGCATTTATACGCAGTATTTT.

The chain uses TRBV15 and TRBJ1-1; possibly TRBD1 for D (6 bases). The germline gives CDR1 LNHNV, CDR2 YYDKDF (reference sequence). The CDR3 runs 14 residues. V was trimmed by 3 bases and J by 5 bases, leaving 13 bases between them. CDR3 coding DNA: TGTGCCACCAGCAGCAACAGGGTCTTTACTGAAGCTTTCTTT. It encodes CATSSNRVFTEAFF.

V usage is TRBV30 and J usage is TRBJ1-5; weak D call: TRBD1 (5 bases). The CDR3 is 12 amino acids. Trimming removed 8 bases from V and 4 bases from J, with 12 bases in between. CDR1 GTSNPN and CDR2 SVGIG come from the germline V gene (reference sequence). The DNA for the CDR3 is TGTGCCCTCCGGAGGGGAAATCAGCCCCAGCATTTT. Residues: CALRRGNQPQHF.

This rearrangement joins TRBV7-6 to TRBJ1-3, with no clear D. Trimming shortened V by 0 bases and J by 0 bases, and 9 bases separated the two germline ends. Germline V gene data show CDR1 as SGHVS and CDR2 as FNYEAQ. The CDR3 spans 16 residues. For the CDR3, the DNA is TGTGCCAGCAGCTTAGCGGCAGTACGCTCTGGAAACACCATATATTTT. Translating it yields CASSLAAVRSGNTIYF.

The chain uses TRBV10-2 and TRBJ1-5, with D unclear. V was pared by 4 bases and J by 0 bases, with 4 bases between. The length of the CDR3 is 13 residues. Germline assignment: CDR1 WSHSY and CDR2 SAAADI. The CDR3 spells CASSVGSNQPQHF. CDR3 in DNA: TGCGCCAGCAGTGTCGGTAGCAATCAGCCCCAGCATTTT.

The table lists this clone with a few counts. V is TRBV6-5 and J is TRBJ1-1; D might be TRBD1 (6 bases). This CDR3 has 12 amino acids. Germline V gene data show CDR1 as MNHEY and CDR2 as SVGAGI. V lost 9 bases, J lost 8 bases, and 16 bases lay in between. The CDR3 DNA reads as TGTGCCAGTTCAAAAGGGCAGGGGGAAGCTTTCTTT. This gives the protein CASSKGQGEAFF.

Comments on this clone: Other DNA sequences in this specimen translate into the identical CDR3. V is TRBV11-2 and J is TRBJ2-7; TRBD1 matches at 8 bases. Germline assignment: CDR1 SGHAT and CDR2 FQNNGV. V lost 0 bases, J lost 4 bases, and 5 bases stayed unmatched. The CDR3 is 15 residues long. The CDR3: CASSLDGDRTYEQYF. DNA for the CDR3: TGTGCCAGCAGCTTAGATGGGGACAGGACATACGAGCAGTACTTC.